This paragraph covers one T cell receptor beta chain sequence. The antigen it binds to is not known. No base-level quality is on record; no much larger clone is a single base apart. The immunoSEQ Assay, a bias-controlled multiplex PCR, was used to amplify TCRbeta CDR3 regions from genomic DNA. Processing in the source paper ran as follows. The number of nucleated cells in each sample was estimated from the amplification of reference gene primers within the assay. Sequence reads were collapsed and filtered to measure the absolute abundance of every unique TCRbeta CDR3 rearrangement. For each sample, productive Simpson clonality was calculated as the square root of Simpson's diversity index across productive rearrangements. In TCRdb, the immuneACCESS table is reduced to in-frame sequences with V and J assigned. These tables do not hold every clone; where another copy was compared, an unresolved V gene accounts for under half, and the others remain unexplained. The DNA was the basis for D and trimming; V, J and clone size are from that table. The sample table contains some 200,000 clones; only one count was recorded for roughly 87% of them. Together, the top ten hold 2% to 2.5% of the sample.

Relative to germline, V is missing 5 bases and J is missing 2 bases, with 10 bases of the junction outside any gene match. The CDR3 sequence holds 17 residues, the cysteine and phenylalanine included. Only CDR3 DNA is held: 51 bases, read in frame from base 1. From the germline V gene, CDR1 is MGHRA and CDR2 is YSYEKL. The data belong to a study of blood T cell repertoires in COVID-19 (dated by TCRdb to about 2020). About the investigation overall: Samples covering the acute and convalescent phases of COVID-19 were provided by collaborators in the United States, Italy and Spain. The dataset comprised deeply sampled blood TCRbeta repertoires from subjects exposed to, actively infected with, or recovered from COVID-19. The repertoires were made available in a free public database intended to serve as a resource for research on the immune response to SARS-CoV-2. Samples came from the ongoing ImmuneRACE study (first 160 participants) plus 1,254 subjects from 6 global collaborators. The prospective study material was composed of cDNA or gDNA derived from T cells, B-cell-depleted T cells, or PBMCs. The sample metadata nearly always contained a de-identified subject ID, COVID-19 status, age in years and sex. Where available, HLA class I and class II types were obtained from metadata supplied by the sample provider rather than from assay-based typing.

Participants in the prospective study were aged roughly 18 to 100 years, lived in 20 to 30 United States geographic areas, and enrolled through a virtual design. To assign participants to cohorts, the prospective study relied on clinical history that participants themselves reported in a screening survey and a study questionnaire. Recovered participants in ImmuneRACE Cohort 3 were defined by two consecutive negative NP/OP PCR tests, clearance by a healthcare professional, or resolution of symptoms. Each participant in the prospective study had whole blood, serum and a nasopharyngeal or oropharyngeal swab collected by mobile phlebotomists. Participants in the prospective study had the option to provide additional blood draws and questionnaires over an approximately 2-month period. Before DNA extraction, blood samples from the prospective study were shipped at room temperature or frozen. General conclusions and limits of the study: How much clinical and demographic metadata was included differed by source and by participant, and the metadata was provided uncurated.

In this chain, TRBV4-1 is recombined with TRBJ2-7; 12 middle bases align to TRBD2. The source of this sequence is a woman aged 25 to 39 who had recovered from COVID-19. The sequenced sample was PBMCs or T cells enriched from blood (not recorded which). The DNA reads as follows: TGCGCCAGCAGCTCCCGGACTAGCGGGGAGACGACCTACGAGCAGTACTTC. Its translation reads: CASSSRTSGETTYEQYF.